This T cell receptor beta chain was recorded in a study of OX40 agonist ivuxolimab in advanced cancers. The CDR3 runs 18 residues. Germline V gene sequence: CDR1 SGHTA, CDR2 FQGNSA. V shed 4 bases, J shed 8 bases, and the junction held 18 bases outside the gene matches. The protocol was immunoSEQ multiplex PCR, while the TCRdb copy is restricted to in-frame clones and leaves out a portion. The sample carries about 89,000 clones, roughly 90% recorded once. The sequenced sample was CD4+ or CD8+ T cells sorted from blood, obtained in a trial of the OX40 agonist ivuxolimab. The chain joins TRBV7-2 to TRBJ2-1, with 9 bases identical to TRBD2. The sequence was obtained from an adult with an advanced solid tumor such as melanoma, head and neck, liver or kidney cancer. CDR3 coding DNA: TGTGCCAGCAGCTCCCAGGGAGGAGCGGGAGGTGTTTTATATGAGCAGTTCTTC. It codes for CASSSQGGAGGVLYEQFF.